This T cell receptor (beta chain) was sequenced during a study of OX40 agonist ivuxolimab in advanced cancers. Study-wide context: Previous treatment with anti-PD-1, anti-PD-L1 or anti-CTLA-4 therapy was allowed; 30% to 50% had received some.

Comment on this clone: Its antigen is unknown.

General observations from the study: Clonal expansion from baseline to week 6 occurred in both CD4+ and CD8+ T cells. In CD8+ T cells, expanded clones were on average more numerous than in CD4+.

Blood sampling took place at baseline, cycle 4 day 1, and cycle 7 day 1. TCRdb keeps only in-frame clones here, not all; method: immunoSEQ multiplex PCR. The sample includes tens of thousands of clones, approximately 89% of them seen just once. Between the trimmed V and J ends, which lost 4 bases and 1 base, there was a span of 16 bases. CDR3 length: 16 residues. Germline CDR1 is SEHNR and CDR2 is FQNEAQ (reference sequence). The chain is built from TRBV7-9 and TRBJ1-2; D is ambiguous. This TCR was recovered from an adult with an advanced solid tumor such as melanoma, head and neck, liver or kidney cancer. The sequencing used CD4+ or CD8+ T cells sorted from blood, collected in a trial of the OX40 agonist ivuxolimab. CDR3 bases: TGTGCCAGCAGCTCGTCGTTTGAGGCGGGTAACTATGGCTACACCTTC. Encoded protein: CASSSSFEAGNYGYTF.